The 12 T cell receptor beta chains listed next were all sequenced from one sample in a study of shared clonotypes between healthy human individuals. The repertoire was sequenced with immunoSEQ multiplex PCR; TCRdb's copy has only in-frame clones and lacks some. The data hold around 700,000 clones, with about 74% observed a single time. Sequencing was done on a sample of memory CD4+ T cells sorted from blood. Indicated subset: CD45RA-negative fraction. All receptors derive from a woman in her twenties or thirties in good health.

V usage is TRBV5-4 and J usage is TRBJ2-5, with D perhaps TRBD1 (6 bases). The V gene lost 4 bases and the J gene lost 2 bases, with 15 bases spanning the gap. The CDR3 has 15 residues. Germline values: CDR1 SGHNT, CDR2 YYREEE (reference sequence). The DNA of the CDR3 is TGTGCCAGCAGCAGGAAAGACAGGCGACAAGAGACCCAGTACTTC. Its protein product is CASSRKDRRQETQYF.

V usage is TRBV7-2 and J usage is TRBJ2-7; D might be TRBD2 (5 bases). Germline values: CDR1 SGHTA, CDR2 FQGNSA. The CDR3 sequence is 15 residues long. Trimming took off 1 base at V and 3 bases at J, with 13 bases between the two ends. As DNA, the CDR3 is TGTGCCAGCAGCTTAGTCTACGGGATCGACTACGAGCAGTACTTC. Translated: CASSLVYGIDYEQYF. The full variable domain, rest sourced from reference TRBV7-2 and TRBJ2-7, is GAGVSQSPSNKVTEKGKDVELRCDPISGHTALYWYRQSLGQGLEFLIYFQGNSAPDKSGLPSDRFSAERTGGSVSTLTIQRTQQEDSAVYLCASSLVYGIDYEQYFGPGTRLTVT.

This clone has only a few counts. This CDR3 is also generated by other DNA sequences in the sample. This chain links TRBV20-1 with TRBJ1-3; D is perhaps TRBD1 (5 bases). Germline values: CDR1 DFQATT, CDR2 SNEGSKA (reference sequence). The CDR3 is 11 amino acids. Trimming shortened V by 6 bases and J by 2 bases, and 5 bases separated the two germline ends. DNA of the CDR3: TGCAGTGCGGGGGCTGGAAACACCATATATTTT. Its protein is CSAGAGNTIYF.

The J gene is TRBJ1-4, the V gene TRBV28; 7 bases are shared with TRBD1. The germline V gene encodes CDR1 MDHEN and CDR2 SYDVKM. The CDR3 is 14 residues long. Trimming at V came to 6 bases and at J to 5 bases, leaving 6 bases not matched to a gene. CDR3 residues: CASSPGGGNEKLFF. In DNA, the CDR3 is TGTGCCAGCAGCCCAGGGGGAGGGAATGAAAAACTGTTTTTT.

This chain connects TRBV27 to TRBJ2-1; 9 bases match TRBD2. V lost 1 base and J lost 2; bases outside the gene matches: 12. This CDR3 is built from 19 residues. Germline V CDR1 and CDR2: MNHEY, SMNVEV (reference sequence). The CDR3 loop reads CASSLFGLALPRPYNEQFF. For the CDR3, the DNA is TGTGCCAGCAGTTTATTTGGACTAGCGTTACCTAGACCCTACAATGAGCAGTTCTTC.

The rearrangement joins TRBV6-1 to TRBJ1-2; D uncertain. V lost 0 bases, J lost 4 bases, and 15 bases lay in between. Germline-derived CDR1 and CDR2 are MNHNS and SASEGT. The CDR3 is 16 residues long. The CDR3 here is CASSEALSNSLYGYTF. CDR3 sequence (DNA): TGTGCCAGCAGTGAAGCGCTGTCGAATTCGCTCTATGGCTACACCTTC.

The chain has TRBV7-9 and TRBJ2-7, with D hard to call. CDR3 length: 12 amino acids. From germline, CDR1 is SEHNR and CDR2 FQNEAQ (reference sequence). Trimming pared 1 base from V and 10 bases from J, leaving 11 bases between. CDR3 coding DNA: TGTGCCAGCAGCTTAGTAGGAACCTTACAGTACTTC. As protein: CASSLVGTLQYF.

The table lists this clone with a few counts. The CDR3 bases are TGTGCCACCAGCAGGGGACAGGGCCCGAATCAGCCCCAGCATTTT. Translated, it gives CATSRGQGPNQPQHF. The V gene is TRBV15, the J gene TRBJ1-5; TRBD1 agrees at 9 bases. The CDR3 runs to 15 residues. Germline V gives CDR1 LNHNV, CDR2 YYDKDF (reference sequence). J gave up 4 bases and V 3 bases, and 4 bases lay outside the gene matches.

This clone showed up just a few times. The gene calls are TRBV19 and TRBJ1-5; D gene uncertain. Germline-derived CDR1 and CDR2 are LNHDA and SQIVND (reference sequence). Deletions cut 1 base from V and 9 bases from J, with 10 bases between. CDR3 length: 13 residues. CDR3 nucleotides: TGTGCCAGTAGTATAGGAGGGAATACGCCCCAGCATTTT. Translated: CASSIGGNTPQHF.

This rearrangement joins TRBV5-4 to TRBJ2-3, with 9 bases fitting TRBD2. CDR1 and CDR2 from the germline V gene are SGHNT and YYREEE (reference sequence). The CDR3 has 19 amino acids. After removal of 0 bases from V and 6 bases from J, the junction contained 17 bases not matched to a gene. CDR3 nucleotide sequence: TGTGCCAGCAGCTTGGCTCCTAGGCCTAGCGGGAATTCGTGGGATACGCAGTATTTT. It specifies CASSLAPRPSGNSWDTQYF.

The rearrangement uses TRBV10-3 and TRBJ1-4, with a tentative D call TRBD1 (6 bases). The V and J ends lost 1 base and 6 bases respectively, with 12 bases between them. The CDR3 extends over 15 amino acids. Per the germline V gene, CDR1 is ENHRY and CDR2 is SYGVKD. This CDR3 is CAISEFGQPDEKLFF. The CDR3 DNA is TGTGCCATCAGTGAGTTCGGACAGCCGGATGAAAAACTGTTTTTT.

Turning to this clone: Other DNA sequences in the sample encode the same CDR3. The chain uses TRBV29-1 and TRBJ2-3, with D perhaps TRBD2 (6 bases). CDR3 length: 12 amino acids. Per the germline V gene, CDR1 is SQVTM and CDR2 is ANQGSEA. V was clipped by 3 bases and J by 3 bases, with 7 bases between them. CDR3 residues: CSVDGGTDTQYF. CDR3 DNA sequence: TGCAGCGTTGATGGGGGGACAGATACGCAGTATTTT.